The clone carrying this TCR beta chain came up many times. The data were obtained in a study of regulatory T cells in long-lasting Graves disease. The CDR3 has 12 residues. Trimming removed 8 bases at V and 1 base at J, with 11 bases between. Germline loops: CDR1 GTSNPN, CDR2 SVGIG (reference sequence). Specified time point: newly diagnosed GD, antithyroid drugs for less than 3 months. PBMC RNA served as the TCR library source. Construction of the TCR beta libraries employed iRepertoire HTBI primers in conjunction with Arm-PCR of CDR3 regions. One entry per CDR3 protein results from TCRdb running MiXCR on the multiplex PCR reads. The table records some 240,000 distinct CDR3 sequences, roughly a fifth of them present only once. This sample also appeared in a second study, on T cells in Graves' hyperthyroidism and ophthalmopathy.

Here the sequenced sample was peripheral blood mononuclear cells (PBMCs), taken at new diagnosis, from a patient treated with antithyroid drugs. The rearrangement joins TRBV30 to TRBJ1-1; unclear D gene. The receptor was isolated from a woman aged 30 to 39 with Graves disease. CDR3: CARSTENTEAFF. The CDR3 DNA sequence: TGTGCCAGATCGACCGAGAACACTGAAGCTTTCTTT.